This TCR beta chain emerged from a study of beta chain features in type 1 diabetes. This clone was recorded a few times. The antigen is undetermined. All of the isolated RNA was reverse transcribed, so expressed TCRB transcripts were sequenced. Sequencing used immunoSEQ multiplex PCR; TCRdb keeps in-frame clones, though not all of them. The sample includes 250,000 to 350,000 clones, roughly an eighth of them seen just once. General study points: Significant though moderate, a shortening of TCRB CDR3s appeared in all four CD4+ subsets of Type 1 diabetes patients. In comparison with healthy donors, patients had naive, central memory and Treg TCRB repertoires that appeared more similar.

Germline values: CDR1 MDHEN, CDR2 SYDVKM. Trimming cost V 3 bases and J 8 bases; bases outside gene matches: 13. CDR3 size: 16 residues. Sorting that relied on CD45RO/CCR7/CD25/CD127/CD95/CD27 yielded CD4+ naive, central memory, regulatory and stem cell-like memory cells. The clonotype comes from a man younger than 40 with type 1 diabetes. The rearrangement uses TRBV28 and TRBJ2-1, with 7 bases identical to TRBD1. Sample: naive CD4+ T cells from blood. CDR3 amino acids: CASSLKSRGREDEQFF. The CDR3 nucleotides read TGTGCCAGCAGTTTGAAGTCGAGGGGGCGCGAAGATGAGCAGTTCTTC.